This entry is about one T cell receptor (beta chain). Each TCR library consumed about 3,800 ng of total RNA. TCRdb re-analyzed the 5' RACE reads; it lists each CDR3 protein once, without DNA. The listing records around 410,000 distinct CDR3 sequences. The data are from a study of monozygotic twins with inflammatory bowel disease. In germline, CDR1 is SGHTA, CDR2 FQGNSA. CDR3 length equals 14 residues. The material sequenced was blood. The TCR originated in a human donor with ulcerative colitis or Crohn's disease, or a healthy co-twin of an affected twin (not recorded which). The V gene is TRBV7-2, the J gene TRBJ2-5; without DNA, the TCRdb call of TRBD1 cannot be checked. CDR3 loop: CASSSRAPKAAQYF.